Below are 6 T cell receptor beta chains sequenced from a single sample in a study of tumor-infiltrating lymphocytes in primary liver carcinoma. Co-extraction yielded RNA and DNA from 20-30 mg of unsorted bulk tissue. The researchers produced TCR beta cDNA from 450 to 600 ng total RNA with a constant-region primer. Libraries for TCR beta were built through three nested multiplex PCR rounds, which together made up a slightly modified ARM-PCR procedure. Investigators reported that the first two PCR rounds, at around 11 cycles each, used TRBV1-TRBV30 forward primers with a C-beta reverse primer. TCRdb re-analysed the multiplex PCR reads in MiXCR, keeping a single row per CDR3 protein. Among approximately 24,000 distinct CDR3 sequences listed, around 78% were seen once. The sequenced sample was liver tumor tissue from sampling region 3. As for subset: tumor region T3, left-lateral pole. These receptors all stem from a man aged 35 to 55 with primary liver carcinoma and hepatitis B virus infection.

With respect to this clonotype: A clone one base away is much larger, so this may be a read error. This sequence joins TRBV5-1 and TRBJ2-1, with D uncertain. The CDR3 loop spans 16 amino acids. Trimming removed 4 bases at V and 5 bases at J, with 19 bases between. Germline CDR1 is SGHRS and CDR2 is YFSETQ. Written as DNA, the CDR3 is TGCGCCAGCAGCCGCTTTGTGGGTCCCACCAACAATGAGCAGTTCTTC. Its protein product is CASSRFVGPTNNEQFF.

This clonotype is deemed medium-sized. The genes are TRBV4-3 and TRBJ2-7; D possibly uses TRBD1 or TRBD2 (5 bases each). CDR3 length: 15 amino acids. V lost 0 bases and J lost 3, with 12 bases in between. Germline CDR1 reads LGHNA; CDR2 reads YSLEER. The CDR3 reads CASSQESGRNYEQYF. The CDR3 region has the DNA TGCGCCAGCAGCCAAGAATCGGGACGGAACTACGAGCAGTACTTC.

Written as DNA, the CDR3 is TGCGCCGACAGTCAAGGAGTCGTCTTAGCAGATACGCAGTATTTT. Protein: CADSQGVVLADTQYF. V gene TRBV4-3 combines with J gene TRBJ2-3; D may be TRBD1 (5 bases). Germline assignment: CDR1 LGHNA and CDR2 YSLEER. The CDR3 runs 15 residues. Trimming cost V 11 bases and J 4 bases, with 22 bases left between them.

A word on this clonotype: At one boundary the junction diverges from the germline segment, which might be a read error. The V call is TRBV4-1, the J call TRBJ2-3; the D gene could be TRBD1 or TRBD2 (5 bases each). The germline V gene encodes CDR1 MGHRA and CDR2 YSYEKL. This CDR3 comprises 14 residues. DNA for the CDR3: TGCCCCAGCAGCCAGGTCACGAGGGGAGATACGCAGTATTTT. Its protein product is CPSSQVTRGDTQYF.

This clonotype was seen at least ten times. The rearrangement uses TRBV5-1 and TRBJ2-1, with TRBD2 identical over 16 bases. V shed 4 bases, J shed 1 base, and the junction held 11 bases outside the gene matches. CDR3 size: 20 residues. The V gene's germline CDR1 is SGHRS and CDR2 YFSETQ. CDR3 loop: CASSAAGTSGRARSYNEQFF. The CDR3 bases are TGCGCCAGCAGCGCAGCCGGGACTAGCGGGAGGGCCCGTTCCTACAATGAGCAGTTCTTC.

The chain is built from TRBV12-3 or TRBV12-4 and TRBJ1-5; possibly TRBD2 for D (5 bases). The DNA matches TRBJ2-3 better at its end, which makes the J call doubtful. The CDR3 consists of 14 residues. CDR3 in DNA: TGTGCCTGCTGTTTAGATGAGGGCAATCAGCCCCAGTATTTT. Protein: CACCLDEGNQPQYF.